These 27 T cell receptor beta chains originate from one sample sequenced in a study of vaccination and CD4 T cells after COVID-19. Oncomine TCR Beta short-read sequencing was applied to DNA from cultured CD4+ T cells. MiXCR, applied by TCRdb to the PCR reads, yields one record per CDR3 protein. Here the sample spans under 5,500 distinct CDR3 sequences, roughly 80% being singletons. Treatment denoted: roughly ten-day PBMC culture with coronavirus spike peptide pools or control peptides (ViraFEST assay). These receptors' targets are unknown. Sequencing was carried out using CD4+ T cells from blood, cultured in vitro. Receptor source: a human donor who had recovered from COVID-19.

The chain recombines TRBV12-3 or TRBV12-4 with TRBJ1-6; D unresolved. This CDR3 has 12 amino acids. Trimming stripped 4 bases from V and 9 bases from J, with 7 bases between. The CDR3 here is CASSSRLSPLHF. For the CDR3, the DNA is TGTGCCAGCAGTTCCCGCCTTTCACCCCTCCACTTT.

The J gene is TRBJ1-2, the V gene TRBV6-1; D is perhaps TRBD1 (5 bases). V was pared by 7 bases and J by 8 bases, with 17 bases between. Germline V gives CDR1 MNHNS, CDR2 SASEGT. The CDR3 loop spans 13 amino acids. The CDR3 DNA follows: TGTGCCAGCATATCATCAGGGTCGGGCGGCTACACCTTC. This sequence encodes CASISSGSGGYTF.

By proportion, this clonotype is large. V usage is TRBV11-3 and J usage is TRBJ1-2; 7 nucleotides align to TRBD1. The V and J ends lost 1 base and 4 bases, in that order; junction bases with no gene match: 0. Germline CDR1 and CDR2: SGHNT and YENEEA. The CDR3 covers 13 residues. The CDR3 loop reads CASSLGQGYGYTF. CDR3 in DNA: TGTGCCAGCAGCTTAGGACAGGGCTATGGCTACACCTTC.

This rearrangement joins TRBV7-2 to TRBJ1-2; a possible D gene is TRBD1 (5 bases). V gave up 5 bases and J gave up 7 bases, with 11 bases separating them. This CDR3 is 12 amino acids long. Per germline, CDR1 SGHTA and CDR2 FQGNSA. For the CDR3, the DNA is TGTGCCAGCAGCCTCCGCGGGGGTGGCTACACCTTC. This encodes CASSLRGGGYTF.

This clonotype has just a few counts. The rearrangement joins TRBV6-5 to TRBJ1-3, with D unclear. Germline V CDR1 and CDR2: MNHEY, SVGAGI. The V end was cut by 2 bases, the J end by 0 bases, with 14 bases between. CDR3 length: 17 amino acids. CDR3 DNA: TGTGCCAGCAGTTACCGGAGGCCGCCGAGCTCTGGAAACACCATATATTTT. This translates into CASSYRRPPSSGNTIYF.

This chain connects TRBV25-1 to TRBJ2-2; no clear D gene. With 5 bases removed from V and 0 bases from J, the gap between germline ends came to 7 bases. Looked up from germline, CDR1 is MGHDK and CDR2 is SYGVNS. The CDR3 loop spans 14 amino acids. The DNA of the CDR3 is TGTGCCAGCAGTCCCCACGCGAACACCGGGGAGCTGTTTTTT. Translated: CASSPHANTGELFF.

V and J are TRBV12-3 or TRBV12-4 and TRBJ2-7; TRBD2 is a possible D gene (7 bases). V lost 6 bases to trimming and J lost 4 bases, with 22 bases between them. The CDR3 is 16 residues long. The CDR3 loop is CASRGGTNGQLYEQYF. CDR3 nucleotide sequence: TGTGCCAGCAGGGGGGGGACCAATGGACAGCTATACGAGCAGTACTTC.

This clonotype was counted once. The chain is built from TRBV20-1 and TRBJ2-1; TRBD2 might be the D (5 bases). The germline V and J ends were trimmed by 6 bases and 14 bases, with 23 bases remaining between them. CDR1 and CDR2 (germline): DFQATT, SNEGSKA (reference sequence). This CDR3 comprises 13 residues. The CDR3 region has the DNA TGCAGTGCACCACTAGTACCCCGGGTAGAAGAGTTCTTC. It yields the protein CSAPLVPRVEEFF.

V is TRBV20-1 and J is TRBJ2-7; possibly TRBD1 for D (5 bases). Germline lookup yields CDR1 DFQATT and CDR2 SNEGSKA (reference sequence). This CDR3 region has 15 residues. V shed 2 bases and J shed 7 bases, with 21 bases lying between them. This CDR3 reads CSARNYRIPYGEQYF. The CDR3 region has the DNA TGCAGTGCTAGAAATTACAGGATCCCCTACGGGGAGCAGTACTTC.

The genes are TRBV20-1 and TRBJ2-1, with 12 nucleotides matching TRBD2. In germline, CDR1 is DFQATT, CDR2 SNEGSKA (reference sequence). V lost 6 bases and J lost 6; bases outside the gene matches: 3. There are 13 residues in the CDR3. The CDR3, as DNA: TGCAGTGCCGTGGGACTAGCGGGCAATGAGCAGTTCTTC. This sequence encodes CSAVGLAGNEQFF.

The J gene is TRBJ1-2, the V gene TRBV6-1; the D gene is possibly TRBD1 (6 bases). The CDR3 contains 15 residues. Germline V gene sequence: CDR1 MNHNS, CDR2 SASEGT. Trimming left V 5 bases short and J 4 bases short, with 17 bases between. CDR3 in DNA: TGTGCCAGCAGTCAAACCCCACCGGACAGCTATGGCTACACCTTC. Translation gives CASSQTPPDSYGYTF.

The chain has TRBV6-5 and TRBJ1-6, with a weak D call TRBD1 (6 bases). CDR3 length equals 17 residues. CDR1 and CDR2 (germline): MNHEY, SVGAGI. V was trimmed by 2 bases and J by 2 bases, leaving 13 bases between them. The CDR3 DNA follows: TGTGCCAGCAGTTACACCGCAGGGGCGGCCTATAATTCACCCCTCCACTTT. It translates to CASSYTAGAAYNSPLHF.

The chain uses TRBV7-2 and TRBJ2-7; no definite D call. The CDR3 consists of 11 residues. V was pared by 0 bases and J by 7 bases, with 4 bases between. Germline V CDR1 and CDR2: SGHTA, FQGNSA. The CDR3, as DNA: TGTGCCAGCAGCTTAGCACAAGAGCAGTACTTC. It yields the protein CASSLAQEQYF. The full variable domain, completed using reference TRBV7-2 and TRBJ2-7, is GAGVSQSPSNKVTEKGKDVELRCDPISGHTALYWYRQSLGQGLEFLIYFQGNSAPDKSGLPSDRFSAERTGGSVSTLTIQRTQQEDSAVYLCASSLAQEQYFGPGTRLTVT.

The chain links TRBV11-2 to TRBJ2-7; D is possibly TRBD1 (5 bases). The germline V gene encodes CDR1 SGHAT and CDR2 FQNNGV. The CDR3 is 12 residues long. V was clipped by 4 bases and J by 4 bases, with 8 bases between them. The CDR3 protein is CASSSRDYEQYF. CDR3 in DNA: TGTGCCAGCAGCTCCAGGGATTACGAGCAGTACTTC.

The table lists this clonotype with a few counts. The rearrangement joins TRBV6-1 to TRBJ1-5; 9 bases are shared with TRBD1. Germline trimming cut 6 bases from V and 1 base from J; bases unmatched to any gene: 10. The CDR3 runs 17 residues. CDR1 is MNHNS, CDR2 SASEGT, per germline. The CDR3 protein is CASRGGAGTGSNQPQHF. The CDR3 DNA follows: TGTGCCAGCAGAGGAGGCGCCGGGACAGGGAGCAATCAGCCCCAGCATTTT.

The CDR3: CASSLRTGGLIRAEAFF. The CDR3 DNA follows: TGTGCCAGCAGTTTACGGACAGGGGGCCTGATTAGGGCTGAAGCTTTCTTT. The rearrangement uses TRBV28 and TRBJ1-1, with 11 bases matching TRBD1. The CDR3 runs 17 residues. Germline-derived CDR1 and CDR2 are MDHEN and SYDVKM. J gave up 6 bases and V 2 bases, and 11 bases lay outside the gene matches. The variable domain in full, completed from reference TRBV28 and TRBJ1-1, reads DVKVTQSSRYLVKRTGEKVFLECVQDMDHENMFWYRQDPGLGLRLIYFSYDVKMKEKGDIPEGYSVSREKKERFSLILESASTNQTSMYLCASSLRTGGLIRAEAFFGQGTRLTVV.

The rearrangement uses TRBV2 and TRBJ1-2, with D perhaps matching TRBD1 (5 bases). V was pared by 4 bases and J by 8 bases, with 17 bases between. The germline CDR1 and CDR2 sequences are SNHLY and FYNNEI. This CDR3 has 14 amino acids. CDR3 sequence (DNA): TGTGCCAGCAGTGCTTTGAAGGGACTCGGGGGCTACACCTTC. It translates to CASSALKGLGGYTF.

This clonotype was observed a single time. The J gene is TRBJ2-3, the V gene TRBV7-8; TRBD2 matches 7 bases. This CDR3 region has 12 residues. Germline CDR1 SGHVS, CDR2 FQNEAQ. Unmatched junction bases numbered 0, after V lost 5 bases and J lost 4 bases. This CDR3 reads CASSRGADTQYF. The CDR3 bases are TGTGCCAGCAGCCGGGGGGCAGATACGCAGTATTTT. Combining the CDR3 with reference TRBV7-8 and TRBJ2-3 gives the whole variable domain GAGVSQSPRYKVAKRGQDVALRCDPISGHVSLFWYQQALGQGPEFLTYFQNEAQLDKSGLPSDRFFAERPEGSVSTLKIQRTQQEDSAVYLCASSRGADTQYFGPGTRLTVL.

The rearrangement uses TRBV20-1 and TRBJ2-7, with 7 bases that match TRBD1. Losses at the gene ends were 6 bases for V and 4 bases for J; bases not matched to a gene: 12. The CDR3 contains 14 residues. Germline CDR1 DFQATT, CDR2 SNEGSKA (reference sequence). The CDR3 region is CSANTPTGDYEQYF. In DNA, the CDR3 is TGCAGTGCGAATACTCCTACAGGGGATTACGAGCAGTACTTC.

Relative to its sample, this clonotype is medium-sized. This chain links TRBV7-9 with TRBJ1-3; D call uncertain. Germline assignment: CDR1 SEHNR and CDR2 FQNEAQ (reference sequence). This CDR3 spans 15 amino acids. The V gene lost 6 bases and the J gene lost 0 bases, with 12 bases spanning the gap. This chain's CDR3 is CASRGYGSSGNTIYF. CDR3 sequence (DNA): TGTGCCAGCAGGGGCTATGGCTCCTCTGGAAACACCATATATTTT.

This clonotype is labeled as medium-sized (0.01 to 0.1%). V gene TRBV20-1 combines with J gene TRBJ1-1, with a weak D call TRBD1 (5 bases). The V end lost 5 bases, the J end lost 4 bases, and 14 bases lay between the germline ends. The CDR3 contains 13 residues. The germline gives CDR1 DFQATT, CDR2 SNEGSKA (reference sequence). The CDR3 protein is CSAGTRGSTEAFF. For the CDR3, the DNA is TGCAGTGCTGGGACCCGAGGGAGCACTGAAGCTTTCTTT.

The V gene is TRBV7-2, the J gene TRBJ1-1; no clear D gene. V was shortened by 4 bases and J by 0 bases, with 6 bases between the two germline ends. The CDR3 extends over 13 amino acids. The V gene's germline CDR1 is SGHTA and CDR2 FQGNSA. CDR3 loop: CASSSHMNTEAFF. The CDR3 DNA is TGTGCCAGCAGCTCCCACATGAACACTGAAGCTTTCTTT.

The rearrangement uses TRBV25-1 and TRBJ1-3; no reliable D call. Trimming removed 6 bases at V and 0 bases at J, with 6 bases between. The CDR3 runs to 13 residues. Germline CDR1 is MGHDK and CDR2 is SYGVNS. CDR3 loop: CASRASSGNTIYF. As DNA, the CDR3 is TGTGCCAGCAGAGCGAGCTCTGGAAACACCATATATTTT.

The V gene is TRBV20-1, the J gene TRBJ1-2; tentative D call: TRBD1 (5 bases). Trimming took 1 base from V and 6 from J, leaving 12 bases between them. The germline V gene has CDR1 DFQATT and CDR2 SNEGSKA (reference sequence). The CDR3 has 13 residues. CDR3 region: CSARVRGVDGYTF. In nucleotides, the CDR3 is TGCAGTGCTAGAGTTAGAGGGGTCGATGGCTACACCTTC.

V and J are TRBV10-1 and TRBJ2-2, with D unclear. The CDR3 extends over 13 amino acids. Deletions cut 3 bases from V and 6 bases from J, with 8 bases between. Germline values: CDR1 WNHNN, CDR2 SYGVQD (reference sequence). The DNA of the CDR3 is TGCGCCAGCAGTGACCGTGGGGCCGGGGAGCTGTTTTTT. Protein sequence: CASSDRGAGELFF.

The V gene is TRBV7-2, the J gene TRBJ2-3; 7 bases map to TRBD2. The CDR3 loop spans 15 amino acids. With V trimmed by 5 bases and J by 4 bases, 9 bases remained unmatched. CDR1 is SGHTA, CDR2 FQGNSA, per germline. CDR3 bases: TGTGCCAGCAGCCGCGTGGGACTATCCTCAGATACGCAGTATTTT. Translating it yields CASSRVGLSSDTQYF.

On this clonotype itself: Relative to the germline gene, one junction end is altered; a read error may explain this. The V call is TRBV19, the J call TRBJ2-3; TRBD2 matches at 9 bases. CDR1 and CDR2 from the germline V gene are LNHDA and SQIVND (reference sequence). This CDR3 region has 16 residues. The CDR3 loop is CASTIWGGGATDTQYF. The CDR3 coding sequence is TGTGCCAGTACTATATGGGGCGGGGGGGCCACAGATACGCAGTATTTT.